Presented here are 11 T cell receptor beta chains from one specimen sequenced in a study of blood T cell repertoires in COVID-19. Repertoires were generated with immunoSEQ multiplex PCR, while TCRdb's copy carries only in-frame clones and drops some. The table shows roughly 210,000 clones, with around 86% occurring only once. The specimen was PBMCs or T cells enriched from blood (not recorded which). These receptor sequences come from a man aged 25-45 years in a cohort exposed to, infected with or recovered from COVID-19 (not recorded which).

The chain carries TRBV5-1 and TRBJ2-5; 9 positions agree with TRBD2. Germline lookup yields CDR1 SGHRS and CDR2 YFSETQ. This CDR3 is 17 amino acids long. The J segment lost 5 bases and the V segment lost 4 bases, leaving 15 bases of the junction unmatched. In DNA, the CDR3 is TGCGCCAGCAGCCTAACTAATAGCGGGAGTTTTGACGAGACCCAGTACTTC. It translates to CASSLTNSGSFDETQYF.

V is TRBV24-1 and J is TRBJ2-1, with 8 positions matching TRBD1. V dropped 3 bases and J dropped 2; count of bases not matched to a gene: 2. CDR1 KGHDR and CDR2 SFDVKD come from the germline V gene. The CDR3 loop spans 15 amino acids. This CDR3 is CATSDGDRTYNEQFF. CDR3 nucleotides: TGTGCCACCAGTGATGGGGACAGGACCTACAATGAGCAGTTCTTC.

V is TRBV28 and J is TRBJ1-4; no firm D call. The V and J ends lost 3 bases and 8 bases respectively, with 10 bases between them. In germline, CDR1 is MDHEN, CDR2 SYDVKM. This CDR3 contains 13 residues. In DNA, the CDR3 is TGTGCCAGCAGTTTTCACAGTCAAGAAAAACTGTTTTTT. Translation: CASSFHSQEKLFF.

This sequence joins TRBV12-3 or TRBV12-4 and TRBJ2-1; TRBD2 is a possible D gene (6 bases). The CDR3 contains 11 residues. V lost 11 bases and J 9 bases, leaving 14 bases between the germline ends. CDR3 protein: CAFQTGGEQFF. CDR3 sequence (DNA): TGTGCCTTCCAAACCGGGGGTGAGCAGTTCTTC.

This rearrangement joins TRBV10-2 to TRBJ1-2; 7 bases are a match to TRBD1. The CDR3 is 15 amino acids. Germline V gene sequence: CDR1 WSHSY, CDR2 SAAADI. Unmatched junction bases numbered 13, after V lost 8 bases and J lost 4 bases. The CDR3 DNA sequence: TGCGCCAGCGGGGGCACGAGGGGGCTGGGCTATGGCTACACCTTC. Translating gives CASGGTRGLGYGYTF.

The genes are TRBV28 and TRBJ2-2, with unresolved D. CDR3 length equals 16 residues. With 7 bases removed from V and 4 bases from J, the gap between germline ends came to 19 bases. Germline V gene data show CDR1 as MDHEN and CDR2 as SYDVKM. In DNA form, the CDR3 reads TGTGCCAGCAAGCGTACTCAAACCCGCACCACCGGGGAGCTGTTTTTT. Translation: CASKRTQTRTTGELFF.

The rearrangement joins TRBV19 to TRBJ2-1; 12 bases are shared with TRBD2. This CDR3 is 21 amino acids long. CDR1 is LNHDA and CDR2 is SQIVND in the germline V gene (reference sequence). V was clipped by 4 bases and J by 0 bases; unmatched bases: 16. The CDR3 spells CASSSNQPGLAGGSSYNEQFF. The CDR3 coding sequence is TGTGCCAGTAGTAGCAATCAGCCGGGACTAGCGGGCGGAAGCTCCTACAATGAGCAGTTCTTC.

The chain links TRBV24-1 to TRBJ2-1, with 7 bases matching TRBD2. J lost 4 bases, V lost 2 bases, and 4 bases had no gene match. Per germline, CDR1 KGHDR and CDR2 SFDVKD. The CDR3 is made up of 15 amino acids. The CDR3 loop reads CATSDSRTRYNEQFF. CDR3 DNA sequence: TGTGCCACCAGTGATTCCCGGACTAGGTACAATGAGCAGTTCTTC.

The V gene is TRBV6-2 or TRBV6-3, the J gene TRBJ2-4; 9 bases match TRBD1. The CDR3 loop spans 16 amino acids. J was trimmed by 6 bases and V by 4 bases; bases with no gene match: 10. Germline V CDR1 and CDR2: MNHEY, SVGEGT. CDR3 sequence (DNA): TGTGCCAGCAGTTCCTACCTACAGGGGGCTGGAAACATTCAGTACTTC. Amino acids: CASSSYLQGAGNIQYF.

The J gene is TRBJ2-2, the V gene TRBV10-2; 13 positions match TRBD2. Looked up from germline, CDR1 is WSHSY and CDR2 is SAAADI. With 3 bases clipped from V and 5 bases from J, the junction kept 12 bases outside the gene matches. The CDR3 extends over 19 amino acids. The CDR3 is CASSDYRRTSGRATGELFF. The CDR3 nucleotides read TGCGCCAGCAGTGATTACAGAAGGACTAGCGGGAGAGCGACCGGGGAGCTGTTTTTT.

The V gene is TRBV24-1, the J gene TRBJ2-3; possibly TRBD2 for D (5 bases). V was trimmed by 1 base and J by 1 base, leaving 11 bases between them. This CDR3 is 16 amino acids long. Per germline, CDR1 KGHDR and CDR2 SFDVKD. The CDR3 region has the DNA TGTGCCACCAGTGATTTCCTAGCAGTAGGCACAGATACGCAGTATTTT. Its translation is CATSDFLAVGTDTQYF.